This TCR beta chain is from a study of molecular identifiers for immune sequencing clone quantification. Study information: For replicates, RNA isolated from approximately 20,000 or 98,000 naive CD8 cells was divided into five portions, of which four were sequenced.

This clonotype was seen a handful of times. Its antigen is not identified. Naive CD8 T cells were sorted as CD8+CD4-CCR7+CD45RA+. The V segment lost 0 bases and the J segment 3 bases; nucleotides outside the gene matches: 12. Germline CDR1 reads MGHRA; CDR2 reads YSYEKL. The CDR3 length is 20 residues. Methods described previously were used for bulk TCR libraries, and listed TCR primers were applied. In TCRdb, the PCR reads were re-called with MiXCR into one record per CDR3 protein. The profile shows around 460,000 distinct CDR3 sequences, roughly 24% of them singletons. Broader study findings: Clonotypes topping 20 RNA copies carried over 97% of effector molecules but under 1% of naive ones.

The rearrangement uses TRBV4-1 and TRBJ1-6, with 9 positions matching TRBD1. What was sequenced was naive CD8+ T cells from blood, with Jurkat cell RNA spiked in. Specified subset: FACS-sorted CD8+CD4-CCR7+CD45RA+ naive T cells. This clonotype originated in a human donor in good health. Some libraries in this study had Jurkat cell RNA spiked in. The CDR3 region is CASSQDLTGGPLDYNSPLHF. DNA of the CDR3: TGCGCCAGCAGCCAAGATCTTACAGGGGGCCCCCTCGACTATAATTCACCCCTCCACTTT.